The TCR beta chain under discussion was sequenced for a study of T cell repertoires in cytomegalovirus infection. As for the study in general: Public TCR beta signatures indicated both CMV infection and matching HLA type. Study-wide results and limits: What dominated the ex vivo response were HLA-C-restricted CMV-specific TCR beta clonotypes. People with CMV and the relevant HLA were identified by cumulative public TCR beta family frequency.

TCRdb re-analysed the reads in MiXCR, keeping a single row per CDR3 protein. This table has 200,000 to 250,000 distinct CDR3 sequences, roughly 6.5% appearing once. This CDR3 has 16 amino acids. Per the germline V gene, CDR1 is MGHRA and CDR2 is YSYEKL. V was trimmed by 2 bases and J by 4 bases, leaving 14 bases between them. For this clonotype: As yet, its antigen is unknown.

Source material: PBMCs. V gene TRBV4-1 combines with J gene TRBJ2-2; D not resolved. The sequence came from a human donor in good health (CMV status not recorded). Some clones in this sample may be carry-over from other donors' samples. The DNA of the CDR3 is TGCGCCAGCAGCCAAAACCGGAATGTAGGCACCGGGGAGCTGTTTTTT. Translation gives CASSQNRNVGTGELFF.